The clone carrying this TCR beta chain has just a few counts. The sample comes from a study of early T cells in non-severe SARS-CoV-2 infection. Using its own MiXCR run on the 5' RACE reads, TCRdb lists one record per CDR3 protein. The sample shows roughly 61,000 distinct CDR3 sequences, around 14% of them seen only once. The material sequenced was whole blood, taken at baseline. The TCR originated in an adult who was a healthcare worker with PCR-confirmed SARS-CoV-2 infection or an uninfected control (not recorded which).

The DNA of the CDR3 is TGTGCCAGCAGTTTACTACTAGGGACAGATACGCAGTATTTT. This codes for CASSLLLGTDTQYF. The V and J genes are TRBV28 and TRBJ2-3; possibly TRBD2 for D (5 bases). Looked up from germline, CDR1 is MDHEN and CDR2 is SYDVKM. The V gene lost 2 bases and the J gene lost 3 bases, with 9 bases spanning the gap. The CDR3 totals 14 residues.